The entry below describes one TCR beta chain. Its antigen remains unidentified. The sample holds no much larger clone one base away, and base qualities are not on file. Receptors were amplified or captured by multiplex PCR. The listed sequencing device is Illumina HiSeq 2500. TCRbeta libraries were built by three rounds of nested PCR using primers (Table S4), following protocols modified from ARM-PCR. Before sequencing, PCR products in the 200-500 bp range were cut out of the gel and cleaned up using the QIAquick gel extraction kit. Per the authors' processing: Reads were cleaned using Trimmomatic, were merged into complete CDR3 sequences using FLASH, and were assigned to V(D)J germline segments using MiTCR. Clonal diversity was computed as the inverse Simpson's index with VDJtools. In-frame sequences without a premature stop codon were defined as productive reads. The public reads were reanalyzed by TCRdb: fastp trimming at Q25, MiXCR alignment, in-frame beta chains only. All rows with the same CDR3 protein become a single entry with the most common DNA and genes. The V and J calls reflect TCRdb's pipeline rather than the authors' work. Within this sample are 90,000 to 100,000 distinct CDR3 sequences, with about 80% of them counted one time only. The leading ten clones occupy less than 40% of the sample.

CDR1 and CDR2 were assigned from the germline V gene as MNHNS and SASEGT. V is reduced by 8 bases and J by 1 base, leaving a spacing of 17 bases between them. From cysteine to phenylalanine, the CDR3 is 15 amino acids long. Only the CDR3 portion is preserved as DNA: 45 bases, with reading frame beginning at the first base. The entry originates in a study of tumor and adjacent non-tumor tissue in lung cancer (dated by TCRdb to 2016 to 2019). Describing the broader study: Of the cohort, eleven to twelve patients had adenocarcinoma, 2 had squamous cell carcinoma and 1 had small cell lung cancer. Among the approximately 15 patients, ages ranged from roughly 31 to 76 years, approximately ten were men and 5 were women, and disease was TNM stage I to III. In total, sequencing yielded 125,075,908 productive TCRbeta reads, which works out to an average of about 4.2 million reads per sample. Around 30 paired specimens, one tumor and one normal lung sample per patient, were profiled by TCRbeta CDR3 sequencing. Using bulk TCRbeta repertoires from some 15 lung cancer patients, the study set lung tumor tissue side by side with matched distant non-tumor lung tissue.

General conclusions and limits of the study: Peripheral blood was not sequenced, so blood TCRbeta repertoires in these lung cancer patients were not examined. Tumor tissue showed significantly higher TCR diversity (inverse Simpson) than normal lung tissue, at roughly 430 vs 170 (P = 0.0075, Mann-Whitney U test). The top 100 clones made up a significantly larger cumulative share of the repertoire in normal lung than in tumor tissue. The sequencing platform is not named in the methods, and unique molecular identifiers are not mentioned. Only around 15 patients were included in the cohort, and the need for larger samples and more detailed clinical data was noted by the authors. TCR diversity was significantly higher in younger patients, and greater tumor TCR diversity was associated with shorter overall survival and shorter disease-free survival.

Bulk unsorted tissue served as the source for RNA extraction, and RNA quality was assessed using a NanoDrop ND-1000 and an Agilent 2100. Distant non-tumor tissue taken more than 3 cm from the tumor edge was used as the normal lung sample. The donors were newly diagnosed lung cancer patients admitted for thoracic surgery in China from August to November 2014 who had not received prior chemotherapy. Patients with previous radiotherapy or chemotherapy, or with another concurrent cancer, were excluded from the study. Surgical tissue pieces of 1-2 cm3 were preserved in RNAlater solution and stored at -80 °C until use.

The rearranged segments are TRBV6-1 and TRBJ1-1; the best D guess is TRBD1, with 5 bases matching. Sequencing used distant non-tumor lung tissue. This clonotype originated in a man in his 60s with small cell lung cancer. The bases are TGTGCCAGCGGTCTTTCGACAGCAAAGAACACTGAAGCTTTCTTT. Translated, it gives CASGLSTAKNTEAFF.